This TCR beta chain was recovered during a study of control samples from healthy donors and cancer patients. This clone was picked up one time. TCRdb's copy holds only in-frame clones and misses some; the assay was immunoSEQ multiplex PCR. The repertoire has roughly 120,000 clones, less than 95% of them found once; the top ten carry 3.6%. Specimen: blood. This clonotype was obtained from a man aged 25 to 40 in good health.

DNA of the CDR3: TGTGCCAGCAGCCCTGGACAGGCTCCATATGTGAACACTGAAGCTTTCTTT. Translated: CASSPGQAPYVNTEAFF. The chain carries TRBV5-6 and TRBJ1-1; 7 bases fit TRBD1. Trimming at V came to 4 bases and at J to 0 bases, leaving 12 bases not matched to a gene. Germline CDR1 and CDR2: SGHDT and YYEEEE. The CDR3 runs to 17 residues.